Each of the 22 T cell receptor beta chains below was sequenced from the same sample in a study of early T cells in non-severe SARS-CoV-2 infection. TCRdb processed the 5' RACE reads anew with MiXCR; each CDR3 protein has one entry. The sample records around 26,000 distinct CDR3 sequences, about 4.8% being singletons. The sample was whole blood. The receptors come from an adult who was a healthcare worker with PCR-confirmed SARS-CoV-2 infection or an uninfected control (not recorded which).

The table lists this clonotype with many counts. The gene calls are TRBV9 and TRBJ2-1; 13 positions match TRBD2. The germline gives CDR1 SGDLS, CDR2 YYNGEE. J was trimmed by 7 bases and V by 0 bases; bases with no gene match: 7. This CDR3 has 17 amino acids. The CDR3 region has the DNA TGTGCCAGCAGCGTAGACTCAGGACTAGCGGGAGTAAATGAGCAGTTCTTC. Its translation is CASSVDSGLAGVNEQFF.

Judged by abundance, this clonotype is medium-sized. The rearrangement links TRBV20-1 to TRBJ1-6; 11 bases map to TRBD1. CDR3 length: 18 residues. Per the germline V gene, CDR1 is DFQATT and CDR2 is SNEGSKA (reference sequence). Unmatched junction bases numbered 9, after V lost 3 bases and J lost 2 bases. CDR3 sequence (DNA): TGCAGTGCTAGTGAACCGGGACAGGGGGGGACCTATAATTCACCCCTCCACTTT. This translates into CSASEPGQGGTYNSPLHF.

This clonotype was found many times. This chain joins TRBV27 and TRBJ2-7, with TRBD1 identical over 7 bases. V dropped 5 bases and J dropped 2; count of bases not matched to a gene: 12. The germline V gene has CDR1 MNHEY and CDR2 SMNVEV (reference sequence). The CDR3 extends over 16 amino acids. The CDR3 protein is CASSPSTGKLAYEQYF. CDR3 DNA: TGTGCCAGCAGTCCTTCGACAGGGAAACTGGCCTACGAGCAGTACTTC.

This clonotype appeared a few times. The gene calls are TRBV12-5 and TRBJ2-1; 10 bases align to TRBD2. The CDR3 contains 16 residues. The ends lost 4 bases at V and 4 bases at J; junction bases unmatched: 7. CDR1 and CDR2 from the germline V gene are LGHNT and FRNRAP. The CDR3 coding sequence is TGTGCTAGTGGTTGGGCTAGCGGGAGTGGGTACAATGAGCAGTTCTTC. This translates into CASGWASGSGYNEQFF.

V usage is TRBV29-1 and J usage is TRBJ2-1, with 11 bases fitting TRBD2. V was clipped by 6 bases and J by 2 bases; unmatched bases: 3. The CDR3 sequence is 14 residues long. Germline values: CDR1 SQVTM, CDR2 ANQGSEA. The CDR3 sequence: CSVIAGGTYNEQFF. The DNA of the CDR3 is TGCAGCGTGATAGCGGGAGGGACCTACAATGAGCAGTTCTTC.

This clonotype occurred many times. The chain has TRBV18 and TRBJ1-6; a weak D match, TRBD1 (5 bases). V lost 8 bases, J lost 7 bases, and 12 bases lay in between. The CDR3 covers 13 residues. CDR1 is KGHSH, CDR2 LQKENI, per germline. The CDR3 loop reads CASDPSGNSPLHF. The CDR3 DNA sequence: TGTGCCAGCGACCCCTCAGGGAATTCACCCCTCCACTTT.

The gene calls are TRBV4-1 and TRBJ2-5, with 9 bases identical to TRBD1. Germline trimming cut 4 bases from V and 4 bases from J; bases unmatched to any gene: 7. There are 15 residues in the CDR3. The germline CDR1 and CDR2 sequences are MGHRA and YSYEKL. CDR3 in DNA: TGCGCCAGCAGCCCCGGGACAGGGAGCGGAGAGACCCAGTACTTC. Its translation is CASSPGTGSGETQYF.

This clonotype has only a few counts. The chain carries TRBV3-1 and TRBJ2-7; the D is unclear. The length of the CDR3 is 11 residues. The germline V gene encodes CDR1 LGHDT and CDR2 YNNKEL (reference sequence). The V and J ends lost 3 bases and 7 bases respectively, with 7 bases between them. As DNA, the CDR3 is TGTGCCAGCAGCCACCGGTGGGAGCAGTACTTC. Its protein is CASSHRWEQYF.

Only a few counts were recorded for this clonotype. J is TRBJ2-6 and V is TRBV3-1, with 7 bases lining up with TRBD1. This CDR3 is built from 20 residues. CDR1 and CDR2 (germline): LGHDT, YNNKEL (reference sequence). The V and J ends lost 4 bases and 0 bases, in that order; junction bases with no gene match: 15. In DNA, the CDR3 is TGTGCCAGCAGCCGCACAGGGGTCCCGTACACCTCCTCTGGGGCCAACGTCCTGACTTTC. Translating it yields CASSRTGVPYTSSGANVLTF.

This clonotype was seen only a few times. The V gene is TRBV29-1, the J gene TRBJ2-5; D remains ambiguous. The CDR3 loop spans 11 amino acids. V was trimmed by 7 bases and J by 2 bases, leaving 8 bases between them. Per germline, CDR1 SQVTM and CDR2 ANQGSEA. CDR3: CSADKQETQYF. CDR3 in DNA: TGCAGCGCTGACAAACAAGAGACCCAGTACTTC.

This clonotype appeared many times. The chain recombines TRBV28 with TRBJ2-5; tentative D call: TRBD2 (6 bases). With 11 bases removed from V and 4 bases from J, the gap between germline ends came to 14 bases. Germline CDR1 is MDHEN and CDR2 is SYDVKM. The CDR3 has 12 amino acids. The CDR3, as DNA: TGTGCCTCGGGACTCCACGGAGAGACCCAGTACTTC. Translation: CASGLHGETQYF.

This clonotype appeared a few times. The rearrangement joins TRBV21-1 to TRBJ2-4; the D segment call TRBD1 is taken from the table without a DNA check. TRBV21-1 constitutes a pseudogene. The CDR3 is 15 amino acids. This CDR3 reads CASSKEGHRPDIQYF. CDR3 nucleotide sequence: TGTGCCAGCAGCAAAGAGGGACACCGGCCGGACATTCAGTACTTC.

This clonotype was recorded at least ten times. The J gene is TRBJ2-1, the V gene TRBV2; TRBD2 matches 9 bases. Trimming took 10 bases from V and 7 from J; bases not matched to a gene: 14. CDR3 size: 15 residues. CDR1 is SNHLY and CDR2 is FYNNEI in the germline V gene. The CDR3 region has the DNA TGTGCCACAGCAGGGCGGGAGGGCCGGTATAATGAGCAGTTCTTC. Translated: CATAGREGRYNEQFF.

This clonotype was detected ten times or more. The chain links TRBV24-1 to TRBJ2-7; 7 bases fit TRBD1. The germline V gene encodes CDR1 KGHDR and CDR2 SFDVKD. The CDR3 is 14 amino acids. The V and J ends lost 3 bases and 1 base, in that order; junction bases with no gene match: 2. The CDR3 nucleotides read TGTGCCACCAGTGATGGGACAGAGTCCTACGAGCAGTACTTC. This encodes CATSDGTESYEQYF.

In its sample, this clonotype was seen a few times. The J gene is TRBJ1-1, the V gene TRBV18; no clear D gene. The V end lost 2 bases, the J end lost 4 bases, and 17 bases lay between the germline ends. The CDR3 spans 16 residues. Germline CDR1 is KGHSH and CDR2 is LQKENI. CDR3 amino acids: CASSPSLAGAGTEAFF. CDR3 bases: TGTGCCAGCTCACCAAGCTTGGCAGGAGCGGGCACTGAAGCTTTCTTT.

The chain has TRBV12-3 or TRBV12-4 and TRBJ2-7; D might be TRBD2 (5 bases). This CDR3 is built from 12 residues. V was trimmed by 6 bases and J by 1 base, leaving 7 bases between them. CDR3 nucleotides: TGTGCCAGCAGACGAGGGTCCTACGAGCAGTACTTC. Translating gives CASRRGSYEQYF.

This clonotype turned up a few times. The CDR3 nucleotides read TGTGCCAGCAGCGAAGGAACGGAGGGGGCTGGAAACACCATATATTTT. Encoded protein: CASSEGTEGAGNTIYF. The J gene is TRBJ1-3, the V gene TRBV14; D is possibly TRBD1 (6 bases). The CDR3 has 16 residues. Trimming removed 5 bases from V and 2 bases from J, with 16 bases in between. Germline assignment: CDR1 SGHDN and CDR2 FVKESK.

This chain uses TRBV6-6 with TRBJ1-1; 7 bases agree with TRBD1. The CDR3 is made up of 15 amino acids. Germline V gene data show CDR1 as MNHNY and CDR2 as SVGAGI (reference sequence). J lost 1 base, V lost 2 bases, and 4 bases had no gene match. The chain's CDR3 is CASSYTTGTNTEAFF. CDR3 DNA sequence: TGTGCCAGCAGTTACACGACAGGGACGAACACTGAAGCTTTCTTT.

Judged by abundance, this clonotype is medium-sized (0.01 to 0.1%). The V and J genes are TRBV6-1 and TRBJ2-2; TRBD2 matches 8 bases. The CDR3 consists of 15 residues. The V gene end was trimmed by 4 bases and the J gene end by 2 bases; junction bases not matched to a gene: 3. CDR1 and CDR2 (germline): MNHNS, SASEGT. The CDR3 reads CASSVAGRNTGELFF. The CDR3 bases are TGTGCCAGCAGTGTAGCGGGGAGAAACACCGGGGAGCTGTTTTTT.

The sample holds many counts of this clonotype. The rearrangement joins TRBV7-9 to TRBJ2-3; 12 positions match TRBD2. The trim removed 6 bases at V and 0 bases at J, leaving 4 bases unmatched. This CDR3 comprises 16 residues. From germline, CDR1 is SEHNR and CDR2 FQNEAQ (reference sequence). The DNA of the CDR3 is TGTGCCAGCAGTCGAGGGACTAGCGGGAGCACAGATACGCAGTATTTT. Translated: CASSRGTSGSTDTQYF.

This clonotype was detected many times. The gene calls are TRBV6-5 and TRBJ1-1; 7 positions match TRBD1. The V and J ends lost 6 bases and 6 bases, in that order; junction bases with no gene match: 7. From germline, CDR1 is MNHEY and CDR2 SVGAGI. This CDR3 contains 13 residues. The CDR3 here is CASSRTGDAEAFF. Here the CDR3 DNA reads TGTGCCAGCAGCCGTACAGGGGACGCTGAAGCTTTCTTT.

V gene TRBV5-1 combines with J gene TRBJ1-5, with a possible D match to TRBD1 (6 bases). The CDR3 is 16 amino acids. CDR1 SGHRS and CDR2 YFSETQ come from the germline V gene. V lost 3 bases to trimming and J lost 5 bases, with 18 bases between them. The CDR3 here is CASSSGPQGSDQPQHF. The CDR3 coding sequence is TGCGCCAGCAGCTCCGGACCTCAGGGGAGCGATCAGCCCCAGCATTTT.